The source of this T cell receptor beta chain is a study of cytomegalovirus exposure and HLA in healthy donors. The CDR3 is 15 amino acids. CDR1 SGHAT and CDR2 FQNNGV come from the germline V gene. V was pared by 6 bases and J by 4 bases, with 15 bases between. 60 Vbeta and 13 Jbeta primers were used in PCR. Clones were sequenced by immunoSEQ multiplex PCR, and TCRdb holds only the in-frame ones, with some missing. The table has fewer than 30,000 clones, about 66% seen once. This clone was recorded at least ten times. The sample was PBMCs. This TCR was recovered from a male donor in good health and CMV-seropositive. The chain links TRBV11-2 to TRBJ1-4, with D tentatively TRBD1 (6 bases). The CDR3 sequence is CASRLDRAFNEKLFF. The CDR3 DNA reads TGTGCCAGCAGACTGGACAGAGCCTTTAATGAAAAACTGTTTTTT.